The sample holds a few counts of the clone carrying this TCR beta chain. What it binds is unknown. Per germline, CDR1 GTSNPN and CDR2 SVGIG (reference sequence). This CDR3 is 14 amino acids long. Trimming stripped 0 bases from V and 0 bases from J, with 7 bases between. Sequencing used immunoSEQ multiplex PCR; TCRdb keeps in-frame clones, though not all of them. In the table there are tens of thousands of clones, approximately 80% of which are singletons. This sample is drawn from a study of PD-1 blockade in mismatch repair-deficient tumors. Study background: Patients had 12 mismatch repair-deficient cancer types and were previously treated and progressing. Study results and caveats: Tumor-resident clones, often undetectable pretreatment in blood, expanded then contracted after pembrolizumab.

All patients were mismatch repair deficient, assessed by either PCR or immunohistochemistry. TCRs were sequenced from a few patients responding to pembrolizumab. The sample was peripheral blood, taken 4 weeks after starting pembrolizumab. This chain links TRBV30 with TRBJ2-3; D unclear. The receptor was isolated from an adult with mismatch repair-deficient cancer. The CDR3 coding sequence is TGTGCCTGGAGTGTACCGCTGAGCACAGATACGCAGTATTTT. This gives the protein CAWSVPLSTDTQYF.